This note documents a single T cell receptor beta chain sequence. This clonotype showed up just a few times. The antigen it recognizes is unknown. No clone much larger than this one lies a single base away; base qualities are absent. This record comes from a study of CD8 T cells in ankylosing spondylitis (dated by TCRdb to the late 2010s). Describing the broader study: The study profiled T cell receptor beta repertoires in healthy donors and ankylosing spondylitis patients to find disease-linked TCR variants. The whole study cohort included 95 to 130 healthy donors and 20 to 25 ankylosing spondylitis patients. Peripheral blood was sampled, and synovial fluid was also collected from ankylosing spondylitis patients.

General study outcomes and caveats: The disease-linked clones were reported as significantly enriched in matched synovial fluid samples from ankylosing spondylitis patients. Some of the motif variants had been reported before in the synovial fluid and blood of reactive arthritis patients, a finding that suggests common disease-initiation mechanisms. The disease-linked clones showed a CD8+ phenotype and occurred at relatively low frequencies in peripheral blood. Blood from ankylosing spondylitis patients appeared to be characterized by a TCR beta motif composed of roughly eight highly homologous amino acid variants.

This sample was sequenced with an Illumina HiSeq 2500. Quantitative 5'-RACE with molecular barcodes was used to prepare TCR beta libraries. The authors processed their data as follows. Disease-linked TCR variants were identified with a new computational method built on a probabilistic model of VDJ rearrangement. The public reads were reanalyzed by TCRdb: fastp trimming at Q25, MiXCR alignment, in-frame beta chains only. Every entry covers one CDR3 protein and lists the most common genes and DNA from its rows. The V and J calls were not made by the authors but by TCRdb's processing. The sample has roughly 300,000 distinct CDR3 sequences on record, 6.5% to 10% of them singletons. Less than 15% of the sample goes to the ten largest clones. The germline V gene (reference sequence) gives CDR1 as LGHDT and CDR2 as YNNKEL. The CDR3 holds 14 amino acids from the cysteine to the phenylalanine. The sequence is cut down to CDR3 DNA, 42 bases in frame from base 1. V is cut by 3 bases and J by 3 bases, and the space between the germline ends is 12 bases.

The sequence derives from a male donor with ankylosing spondylitis. The sample was blood, either unsorted or a sorted T cell fraction (not recorded which). The V and J segments used are TRBV3-1 and TRBJ2-7; TRBD2 is a possible D gene, resting on 6 matching bases. The nucleotide sequence is given as TGTGCCAGCAGCCAGTGGATCGGGGGCTACGAGCAGTACTTC. Its protein is CASSQWIGGYEQYF.